The 30 T cell receptor beta chains below were found in one sample sequenced in a study of T cell responses to AZD1222 COVID-19 vaccine. TCRdb keeps only in-frame clones here, not all; method: immunoSEQ multiplex PCR. Altogether some 100,000 clones are present, 87% being singletons, with the ten largest covering about 3%. Material: peripheral blood, obtained on day 0 of AZD1222 vaccination. All receptors derive from an adult in good health.

This chain links TRBV6-5 with TRBJ1-1, with 7 bases that match TRBD1. V was pared by 4 bases and J by 1 base, with 9 bases of the junction left unmatched. Germline V gene data show CDR1 as MNHEY and CDR2 as SVGAGI. This CDR3 has 16 residues. The chain's CDR3 is CASSSSDRTPNTEAFF. CDR3 DNA sequence: TGTGCCAGCAGTTCCTCGGACAGGACACCGAACACTGAAGCTTTCTTT.

The V call is TRBV9, the J call TRBJ1-3, with TRBD1 matching over 8 bases. The CDR3 length is 16 residues. V dropped 2 bases and J dropped 0; count of bases not matched to a gene: 4. Per the germline V gene, CDR1 is SGDLS and CDR2 is YYNGEE. The CDR3 reads CASSVTGAASGNTIYF. As DNA, the CDR3 is TGTGCCAGCAGCGTGACAGGGGCCGCCTCTGGAAACACCATATATTTT.

This clone appeared a single time. This chain joins TRBV18 and TRBJ1-6, with TRBD1 matching over 10 bases. This CDR3 contains 17 residues. After removal of 4 bases from V and 4 bases from J, the junction contained 7 bases not matched to a gene. The germline gives CDR1 KGHSH, CDR2 LQKENI. In DNA form, the CDR3 reads TGTGCCAGCTCACTGTCCGCGGGACAGGGGTATAATTCACCCCTCCACTTT. Its translation: CASSLSAGQGYNSPLHF.

The CDR3 sequence is CASSKTYEQYF. The CDR3 DNA sequence: TGTGCCAGCAGTAAAACCTACGAGCAGTACTTC. The rearrangement uses TRBV12-3 or TRBV12-4 and TRBJ2-7; no clear D gene. The ends were cut back, 5 bases at V and 2 bases at J, with 4 bases in the middle. CDR3 length: 11 amino acids.

The rearrangement links TRBV30 to TRBJ1-1, with a possible D match to TRBD1 (5 bases). CDR3 length: 12 residues. The V gene's germline CDR1 is GTSNPN and CDR2 SVGIG (reference sequence). The ends were cut back, 2 bases at V and 5 bases at J, with 9 bases in the middle. CDR3: CAWSLRGTEAFF. The CDR3 bases are TGTGCCTGGAGTCTAAGGGGTACTGAAGCTTTCTTT.

This chain uses TRBV7-2 with TRBJ1-5, with D possibly matching TRBD1 (6 bases). V was cut by 5 bases and J by 5 bases, with 16 bases left in between. The length of the CDR3 is 15 residues. Germline V gene sequence: CDR1 SGHTA, CDR2 FQGNSA. CDR3 residues: CASSTPDRRDQPQHF. The DNA of the CDR3 is TGTGCCAGCAGCACCCCGGACAGACGAGATCAGCCCCAGCATTTT.

The chain recombines TRBV5-1 with TRBJ1-4; 12 bases agree with TRBD1. This CDR3 has 18 amino acids. V lost 1 base to trimming and J lost 3 bases; unmatched junction nucleotides: 7. Per germline, CDR1 SGHRS and CDR2 YFSETQ. The CDR3 coding sequence is TGCGCCAGCAGCTTGAGGGGGACAGGGGGCAGAGCTAATGAAAAACTGTTTTTT. Translating it yields CASSLRGTGGRANEKLFF. The entire variable domain, with the rest obtained from reference TRBV5-1 and TRBJ1-4, is as follows: KAGVTQTPRYLIKTRGQQVTLSCSPISGHRSVSWYQQTPGQGLQFLFEYFSETQRNKGNFPGRFSGRQFSNSRSEMNVSTLELGDSALYLCASSLRGTGGRANEKLFFGSGTQLSVL.

This clone was seen a handful of times. The chain uses TRBV24-1 and TRBJ2-1, with D perhaps given as TRBD1 or TRBD2 (5 bases each). The germline V gene encodes CDR1 KGHDR and CDR2 SFDVKD. V lost 5 bases, J lost 8 bases, and 18 bases lay in between. The CDR3 runs to 15 residues. This CDR3 is CATSGTGGTLDEQFF. The DNA for the CDR3 is TGTGCCACCAGTGGAACAGGTGGGACCCTGGATGAGCAGTTCTTC.

The rearrangement links TRBV19 to TRBJ2-5; D is unresolved. The germline V and J ends were trimmed by 5 bases and 3 bases, with 16 bases remaining between them. The germline V gene has CDR1 LNHDA and CDR2 SQIVND (reference sequence). This CDR3 has 15 amino acids. The CDR3 sequence is CASSSRAPFKETQYF. In DNA form, the CDR3 reads TGTGCCAGTAGTTCTAGGGCGCCCTTCAAAGAGACCCAGTACTTC.

This clone is a singleton in its sample. The rearrangement uses TRBV6-2 or TRBV6-3 and TRBJ1-6; weak D call: TRBD1 (5 bases). V was cut by 2 bases and J by 6 bases, with 11 bases left in between. The CDR3 sequence is 15 residues long. Germline CDR1 MNHEY, CDR2 SVGEGT. This CDR3 is CASSYRGAGNSPLHF. The CDR3 region has the DNA TGTGCCAGCAGTTACCGAGGGGCTGGTAATTCACCCCTCCACTTT.

The chain uses TRBV5-5 and TRBJ1-6; TRBD1 is a possible D gene (6 bases). This CDR3 is built from 12 residues. Trimming removed 4 bases from V and 14 bases from J, with 13 bases in between. Germline V gene lookup returns CDR1 SGHKS and CDR2 YYEKEE (reference sequence). The CDR3 here is CASSLHREALHF. In nucleotides, the CDR3 is TGTGCCAGCAGCCTCCACAGGGAGGCCCTCCACTTT.

The genes are TRBV6-5 and TRBJ1-3; maybe TRBD1 (6 bases). Trimming stripped 6 bases from V and 0 bases from J, with 12 bases between. The CDR3 length is 15 residues. Germline-derived CDR1 and CDR2 are MNHEY and SVGAGI. CDR3 amino acids: CASSDRFSSGNTIYF. As DNA, the CDR3 is TGTGCCAGCAGCGACAGGTTCAGCTCTGGAAACACCATATATTTT.

The V gene is TRBV7-2, the J gene TRBJ2-3; D unresolved. V lost 7 bases and J 0 bases, leaving 14 bases between the germline ends. Germline CDR1 is SGHTA and CDR2 is FQGNSA. CDR3 length: 15 amino acids. This chain's CDR3 is CASTSPGGSTDTQYF. The DNA for the CDR3 is TGTGCCAGCACTTCCCCGGGCGGTAGCACAGATACGCAGTATTTT.

V and J are TRBV19 and TRBJ1-5, with 7 bases aligning to TRBD1. Germline CDR1 is LNHDA and CDR2 is SQIVND (reference sequence). The CDR3 totals 17 residues. With 3 bases clipped from V and 3 bases from J, the junction kept 11 bases outside the gene matches. The CDR3, as DNA: TGTGCCAGTAGTATGGTTATACAGGGGTGGGCCAATCAGCCCCAGCATTTT. Translating gives CASSMVIQGWANQPQHF.

This chain uses TRBV3-1 (or the pseudogene TRBV3-2) with TRBJ1-6; D gene unclear. The CDR3 length is 18 residues. Germline values: CDR1 LGHDT, CDR2 YNNKEL (reference sequence). Trimming pared 4 bases from V and 0 bases from J, leaving 16 bases between. This CDR3 is CASSPQEVTSSYNSPLHF. The CDR3 DNA reads as TGTGCCAGCAGCCCTCAAGAAGTTACGAGCTCCTATAATTCACCCCTCCACTTT.

The V call is TRBV7-2, the J call TRBJ2-3; D uncertain. The CDR3 runs to 13 residues. Trimming left V 1 base short and J 6 bases short, with 8 bases between. From germline, CDR1 is SGHTA and CDR2 FQGNSA. CDR3 sequence (DNA): TGTGCCAGCAGCTTAGAGAGGATGGATACGCAGTATTTT. Translated, it gives CASSLERMDTQYF. The whole variable domain, remainder taken from reference TRBV7-2 and TRBJ2-3, is GAGVSQSPSNKVTEKGKDVELRCDPISGHTALYWYRQSLGQGLEFLIYFQGNSAPDKSGLPSDRFSAERTGGSVSTLTIQRTQQEDSAVYLCASSLERMDTQYFGPGTRLTVL.

The genes are TRBV4-1 and TRBJ1-5; D is uncertain. The length of the CDR3 is 15 residues. CDR1 is MGHRA and CDR2 is YSYEKL in the germline V gene. V dropped 0 bases and J dropped 7 bases, with 13 bases sitting between them. The CDR3 spells CASSQDPAARQPQHF. The CDR3 DNA reads as TGCGCCAGCAGCCAAGATCCCGCGGCCAGGCAGCCCCAGCATTTT.

J is TRBJ2-1 and V is TRBV15, with TRBD2 matching over 14 bases. The CDR3 consists of 17 residues. Germline loops: CDR1 LNHNV, CDR2 YYDKDF (reference sequence). V lost 0 bases to trimming and J lost 5 bases; unmatched junction nucleotides: 3. CDR3 in amino acids: CATSRERTSGGNNEQFF. CDR3 nucleotide sequence: TGTGCCACCAGCAGAGAACGGACTAGCGGGGGGAACAATGAGCAGTTCTTC.

The chain uses TRBV19 and TRBJ2-3; D gene ambiguous. CDR1 is LNHDA and CDR2 is SQIVND in the germline V gene (reference sequence). V lost 7 bases and J lost 4, with 12 bases in between. The CDR3 loop spans 13 amino acids. The CDR3 protein is CASNPAGADTQYF. CDR3 nucleotides: TGTGCCAGTAACCCGGCAGGAGCAGATACGCAGTATTTT.

The chain couples TRBV5-1 to TRBJ2-5; D unclear. Germline values: CDR1 SGHRS, CDR2 YFSETQ. V was clipped by 0 bases and J by 4 bases, with 13 bases between them. The CDR3 loop spans 15 amino acids. The CDR3 region has the DNA TGCGCCAGCAGCTTGGTATCGTTGGAGTCAGAGACCCAGTACTTC. It yields the protein CASSLVSLESETQYF.

The genes are TRBV19 and TRBJ2-2; D gene ambiguous. Germline assignment: CDR1 LNHDA and CDR2 SQIVND (reference sequence). The length of the CDR3 is 12 residues. Trimming left V 1 base short and J 8 bases short, with 5 bases between. CDR3 sequence: CASSIGEGELFF. The CDR3 nucleotides read TGTGCCAGTAGTATAGGTGAAGGGGAGCTGTTTTTT.

The genes are TRBV28 and TRBJ2-7; D unclear. Germline V gene lookup returns CDR1 MDHEN and CDR2 SYDVKM. The V gene lost 3 bases and the J gene lost 3 bases, with 12 bases spanning the gap. This CDR3 contains 14 residues. CDR3 loop: CASSFPGQGYEQYF. The CDR3 DNA reads as TGTGCCAGCAGTTTCCCTGGTCAAGGCTACGAGCAGTACTTC.

The CDR3 DNA follows: TGTGCCAGCATGATCGCAGATAATAGCAATCAGCCCCAGCATTTT. Translated: CASMIADNSNQPQHF. The V gene is TRBV6-5, the J gene TRBJ1-5; D is undetermined. The germline V and J ends were trimmed by 7 bases and 0 bases, with 13 bases remaining between them. The germline CDR1 and CDR2 sequences are MNHEY and SVGAGI. The CDR3 contains 15 residues.

The chain has TRBV2 and TRBJ1-1; TRBD1 agrees at 7 bases. The length of the CDR3 is 15 residues. The germline CDR1 and CDR2 sequences are SNHLY and FYNNEI. V was pared by 6 bases and J by 1 base, with 8 bases of the junction left unmatched. CDR3 protein: CASSGIQGRNTEAFF. The CDR3 nucleotides read TGTGCCAGCAGCGGTATACAGGGGAGGAACACTGAAGCTTTCTTT.

V gene TRBV5-6 combines with J gene TRBJ2-5, with TRBD2 matching over 7 bases. CDR1 is SGHDT and CDR2 is YYEEEE in the germline V gene. CDR3 length equals 13 residues. Unmatched junction bases numbered 3, after V lost 2 bases and J lost 5 bases. The CDR3 DNA reads TGTGCCAGCAGCTTCACAGCGGGGGAGACCCAGTACTTC. This codes for CASSFTAGETQYF.

The chain couples TRBV5-1 to TRBJ1-1; no clear D gene. This CDR3 is 15 amino acids long. Looked up from germline, CDR1 is SGHRS and CDR2 is YFSETQ. The ends were cut back, 4 bases at V and 0 bases at J, with 13 bases in the middle. This chain's CDR3 is CASSLNTVLNTEAFF. CDR3 DNA sequence: TGCGCCAGCAGCCTTAACACGGTATTGAACACTGAAGCTTTCTTT. Full variable domain (rest looked up from reference TRBV5-1 and TRBJ1-1): KAGVTQTPRYLIKTRGQQVTLSCSPISGHRSVSWYQQTPGQGLQFLFEYFSETQRNKGNFPGRFSGRQFSNSRSEMNVSTLELGDSALYLCASSLNTVLNTEAFFGQGTRLTVV.

In the case of this clone: Within the sample, other DNA sequences also encode this same CDR3. The chain couples TRBV11-3 to TRBJ2-7; D might be TRBD1 (6 bases). Trimming removed 1 base from V and 4 bases from J, with 8 bases in between. In germline, CDR1 is SGHNT, CDR2 YENEEA. The CDR3 covers 13 residues. The CDR3 loop is CASSLGGGYEQYF. In DNA, the CDR3 is TGTGCCAGCAGCTTAGGAGGGGGTTACGAGCAGTACTTC. The full variable domain, completed using reference TRBV11-3 and TRBJ2-7, is EAGVVQSPRYKIIEKKQPVAFWCNPISGHNTLYWYLQNLGQGPELLIRYENEEAVDDSQLPKDRFSAERLKGVDSTLKIQPAELGDSAVYLCASSLGGGYEQYFGPGTRLTVT.

The chain employs TRBV19 and TRBJ1-5; D not resolved. The V and J ends lost 3 bases and 2 bases respectively, with 11 bases between them. CDR1 and CDR2 (germline): LNHDA, SQIVND (reference sequence). This CDR3 has 15 amino acids. The CDR3: CASSIADVGNQPQHF. The CDR3 DNA reads TGTGCCAGTAGTATTGCCGATGTGGGCAATCAGCCCCAGCATTTT.

This chain links TRBV6-5 with TRBJ1-1; tentatively, D is TRBD1 (6 bases). The germline CDR1 and CDR2 sequences are MNHEY and SVGAGI. V was cut by 6 bases and J by 5 bases, with 19 bases left in between. The CDR3 runs to 15 residues. The DNA of the CDR3 is TGTGCCAGCAGGCGTGCAGGGGTTGAGGGTACTGAAGCTTTCTTT. Translation: CASRRAGVEGTEAFF.

This clone occurred once. This chain joins TRBV6-1 and TRBJ1-2; no clear D. V lost 0 bases, J lost 0 bases, and 11 bases lay in between. The germline CDR1 and CDR2 sequences are MNHNS and SASEGT. This CDR3 is built from 16 residues. This CDR3 is CASSEAPTRANYGYTF. CDR3 coding DNA: TGTGCCAGCAGTGAAGCGCCCACAAGGGCTAACTATGGCTACACCTTC.